The clone carrying this TCR beta chain showed up many times. Its cognate antigen is unknown. TCRdb ran MiXCR on the reads and lists one entry per CDR3 protein. The table includes some 280,000 distinct CDR3 sequences, roughly 13% detected once. This entry belongs to a study of T cell repertoires in cytomegalovirus infection. Findings and caveats of the study: Adding up the frequency of public TCR beta families identified people who carried CMV plus the relevant HLA.

Germline loops: CDR1 SNHLY, CDR2 FYNNEI. The CDR3 is 14 residues long. V was shortened by 3 bases and J by 8 bases, with 14 bases between the two germline ends. Sequences were obtained from PBMCs. This TCR was sampled from a human donor in good health (CMV status not recorded). Some clones in this sample may be carry-over from other donors' samples. The chain employs TRBV2 and TRBJ1-5; D is undetermined. CDR3 region: CASSDVTLKKPQHF. CDR3 nucleotides: TGTGCCAGCAGTGATGTGACCTTAAAAAAGCCCCAGCATTTT.